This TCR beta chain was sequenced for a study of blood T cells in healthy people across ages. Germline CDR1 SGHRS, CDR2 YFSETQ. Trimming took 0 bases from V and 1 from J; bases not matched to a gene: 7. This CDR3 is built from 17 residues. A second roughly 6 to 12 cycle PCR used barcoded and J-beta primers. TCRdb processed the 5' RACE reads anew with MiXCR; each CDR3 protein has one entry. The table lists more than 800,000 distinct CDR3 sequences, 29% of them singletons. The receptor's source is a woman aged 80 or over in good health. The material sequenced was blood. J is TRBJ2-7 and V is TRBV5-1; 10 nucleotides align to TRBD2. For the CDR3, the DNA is TGCGCCAGCAGCTTGGTAGGCTCACTAGCGGGATCCTACGAGCAGTACTTC. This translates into CASSLVGSLAGSYEQYF.